The source of this T cell receptor (beta chain) is a study of beta chain features in type 1 diabetes. Study results and caveats: In all four CD4+ subsets, TCRB CDR3 length was significantly, moderately reduced in type 1 diabetes.

As concerns this clone: The antigen is unknown.

Per the germline V gene, CDR1 is SGHRS and CDR2 is YFSETQ. V dropped 4 bases and J dropped 5; count of bases not matched to a gene: 13. The CDR3 covers 18 residues. Expressed TCRB transcripts were sequenced because the entire RNA isolate underwent reverse transcription. Clones were read by immunoSEQ multiplex PCR, and TCRdb kept only the in-frame ones, dropping some. The sample records hundreds of thousands of clones, over 10% being singletons. This clonotype was sampled from a man between 18 and 35 years old with type 1 diabetes. Material for sequencing was naive CD4+ T cells from blood. The chain links TRBV5-1 to TRBJ2-5; TRBD2 agrees at 14 bases. The CDR3 spells CASSRGLAGGHDLETQYF. The CDR3 nucleotides read TGCGCCAGCAGCCGCGGACTAGCGGGGGGCCACGATCTGGAGACCCAGTACTTC.